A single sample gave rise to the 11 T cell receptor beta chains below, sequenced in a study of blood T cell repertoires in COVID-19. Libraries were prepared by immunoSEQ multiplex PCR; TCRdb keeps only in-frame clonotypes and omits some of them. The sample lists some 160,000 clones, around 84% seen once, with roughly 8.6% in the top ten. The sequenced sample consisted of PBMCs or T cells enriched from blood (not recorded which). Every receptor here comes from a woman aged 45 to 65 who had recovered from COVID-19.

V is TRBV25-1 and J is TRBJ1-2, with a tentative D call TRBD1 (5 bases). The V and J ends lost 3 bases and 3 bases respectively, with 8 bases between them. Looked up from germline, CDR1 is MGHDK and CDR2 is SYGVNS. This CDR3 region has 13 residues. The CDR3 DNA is TGTGCCAGCAGTGACAGGGTCGACTATGGCTACACCTTC. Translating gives CASSDRVDYGYTF.

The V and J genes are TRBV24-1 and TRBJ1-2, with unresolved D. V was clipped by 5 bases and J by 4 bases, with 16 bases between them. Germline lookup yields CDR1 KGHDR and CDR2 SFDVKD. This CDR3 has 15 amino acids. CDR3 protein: CATSAHGVYPYGYTF. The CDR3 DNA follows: TGTGCCACCAGTGCCCACGGGGTATACCCCTATGGCTACACCTTC.

The DNA of the CDR3 is TGTGCCAGCAGTCCGAACTATGAGCAGTTCTTC. It translates to CASSPNYEQFF. The rearrangement uses TRBV28 and TRBJ2-1; unclear D gene. Trimming shortened V by 5 bases and J by 8 bases, and 7 bases separated the two germline ends. Germline V lookup: CDR1 MDHEN, CDR2 SYDVKM. This CDR3 is 11 amino acids long.

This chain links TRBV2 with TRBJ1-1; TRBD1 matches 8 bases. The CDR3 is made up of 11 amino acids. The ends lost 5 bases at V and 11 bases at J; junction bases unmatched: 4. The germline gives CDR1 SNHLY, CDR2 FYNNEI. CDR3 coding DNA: TGTGCCAGCAGTCAGGACAGGGCCGCTTTCTTT. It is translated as CASSQDRAAFF.

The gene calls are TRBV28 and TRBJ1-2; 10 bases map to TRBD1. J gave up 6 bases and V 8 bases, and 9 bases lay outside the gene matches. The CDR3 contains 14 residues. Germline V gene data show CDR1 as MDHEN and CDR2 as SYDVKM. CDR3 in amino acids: CASGVLGQGDGYTF. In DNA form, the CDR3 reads TGTGCCAGCGGCGTACTCGGACAGGGGGATGGCTACACCTTC.

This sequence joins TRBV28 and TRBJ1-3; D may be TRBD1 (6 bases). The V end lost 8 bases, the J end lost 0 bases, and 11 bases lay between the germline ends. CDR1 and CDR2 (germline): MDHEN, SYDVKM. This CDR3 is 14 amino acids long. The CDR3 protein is CASLRQASGNTIYF. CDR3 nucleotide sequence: TGTGCCAGCCTCCGACAGGCCTCTGGAAACACCATATATTTT.

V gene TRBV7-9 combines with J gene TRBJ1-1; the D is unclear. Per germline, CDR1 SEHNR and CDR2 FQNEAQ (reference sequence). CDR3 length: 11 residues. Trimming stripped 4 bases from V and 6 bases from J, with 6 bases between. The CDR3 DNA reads TGTGCCAGCAGCTCTATAGCTGAAGCTTTCTTT. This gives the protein CASSSIAEAFF.

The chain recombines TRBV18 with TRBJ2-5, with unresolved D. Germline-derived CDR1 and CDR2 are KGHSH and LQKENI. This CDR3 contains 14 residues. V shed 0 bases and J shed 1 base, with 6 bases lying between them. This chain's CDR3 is CASSPPRFQETQYF. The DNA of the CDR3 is TGTGCCAGCTCACCACCGCGCTTCCAAGAGACCCAGTACTTC. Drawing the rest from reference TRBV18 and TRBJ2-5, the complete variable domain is NAGVMQNPRHLVRRRGQEARLRCSPMKGHSHVYWYRQLPEEGLKFMVYLQKENIIDESGMPKERFSAEFPKEGPSILRIQQVVRGDSAAYFCASSPPRFQETQYFGPGTRLLVL.

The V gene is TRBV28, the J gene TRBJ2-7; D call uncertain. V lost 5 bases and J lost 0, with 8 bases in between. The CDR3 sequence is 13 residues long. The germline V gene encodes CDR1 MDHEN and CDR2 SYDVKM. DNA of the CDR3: TGTGCCAGCAGTATCATTCACTCCTACGAGCAGTACTTC. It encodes CASSIIHSYEQYF.

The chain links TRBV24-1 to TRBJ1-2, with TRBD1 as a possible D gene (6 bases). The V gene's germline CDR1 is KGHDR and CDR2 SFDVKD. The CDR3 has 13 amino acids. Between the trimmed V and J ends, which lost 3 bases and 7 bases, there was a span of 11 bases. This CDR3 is CATSDRTDVGYTF. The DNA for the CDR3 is TGTGCCACCAGTGATAGGACAGACGTTGGCTACACCTTC.

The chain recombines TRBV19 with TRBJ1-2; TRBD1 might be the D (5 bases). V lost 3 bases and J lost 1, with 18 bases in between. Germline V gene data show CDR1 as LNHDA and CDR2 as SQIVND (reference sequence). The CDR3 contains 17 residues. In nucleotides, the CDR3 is TGTGCCAGTAGTATGGGGGGAGCGACAGCAAATAACTATGGCTACACCTTC. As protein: CASSMGGATANNYGYTF.